This T cell receptor beta chain stems from a study of T cell responses to AZD1222 COVID-19 vaccine. V lost 2 bases, J lost 4 bases, and 5 bases stayed unmatched. From germline, CDR1 is SGHAT and CDR2 FQNNGV. This CDR3 has 15 residues. TCRdb keeps only in-frame clones here, not all; method: immunoSEQ multiplex PCR. The sample yields approximately 100,000 clones, roughly 87% seen once. Source: peripheral blood, taken on day 0 of AZD1222 vaccination. The origin of this receptor is an adult in good health. The rearrangement joins TRBV11-2 to TRBJ1-1; TRBD1 aligns across 9 bases. For the CDR3, the DNA is TGTGCCAGCAGCTTAAACAGGGGGCCGGGCACTGAAGCTTTCTTT. It encodes CASSLNRGPGTEAFF.